Each of the 12 T cell receptor beta chains below was sequenced from the same sample in a study of shared clonotypes between healthy human individuals (dated by TCRdb to about 2020). The protocol used for the library was the immunoSEQ multiplex PCR assay. TCRdb's version of the immuneACCESS table is confined to in-frame rearrangements and falls short of the full clone set. An unresolved V gene accounts for under half of the shortfall where checked; the remainder is of unknown origin. The sample data list roughly 2.5 million clones, and approximately 94% of these were observed just once. Under 0.15% of the sample lies in the top ten. The specimen sequenced was naive CD4+ T cells sorted from blood. In the paper's terms, the cell subset or site label means: CD45RA+ positively selected. All receptors come from a man aged 18 to 30 in good health.

The count of this clone is one. The same CDR3 arises from other DNA sequences in this sample as well. The V and J genes are TRBV5-1 and TRBJ1-3; no reliable D call. Trimming took off 0 bases at V and 0 bases at J, with 7 bases between the two ends. This CDR3 region has 15 residues. CDR1 is SGHRS, CDR2 YFSETQ, per germline. As DNA, the CDR3 is TGCGCCAGCAGCTTGGATCTGAGCTCTGGAAACACCATATATTTT. Its protein product is CASSLDLSSGNTIYF.

V is TRBV19 and J is TRBJ2-6; 11 bases map to TRBD1. Germline CDR1 is LNHDA and CDR2 is SQIVND (reference sequence). The junction had 5 bases not matched to a gene; V was cut back by 7 bases and J by 3 bases. This CDR3 has 16 residues. In nucleotides, the CDR3 is TGTGCCAGTACTTGGACAGGGGGCGGTGGGGCCAACGTCCTGACTTTC. Translating gives CASTWTGGGGANVLTF.

This CDR3 is CASSRLFGGASTDTQYF. The CDR3 region has the DNA TGTGCCAGCAGCCGGTTATTTGGGGGGGCGAGCACAGATACGCAGTATTTT. V gene TRBV11-2 combines with J gene TRBJ2-3; maybe TRBD2 (7 bases). This CDR3 has 17 amino acids. Trimming took 5 bases from V and 0 from J, leaving 18 bases between them. Germline loops: CDR1 SGHAT, CDR2 FQNNGV.

The gene calls are TRBV28 and TRBJ1-2; TRBD1 might be the D (6 bases). The CDR3 sequence is 14 residues long. Germline values: CDR1 MDHEN, CDR2 SYDVKM. Trimming removed 5 bases from V and 5 bases from J, with 15 bases in between. The CDR3 DNA reads TGTGCCAGCAGTCCGGGGGGCGGTGGATATGGCTACACCTTC. It translates to CASSPGGGGYGYTF.

V usage is TRBV5-1 and J usage is TRBJ1-2, with D possibly matching TRBD1 (5 bases). Trimming removed 3 bases from V and 7 bases from J, with 10 bases in between. Germline CDR1 reads SGHRS; CDR2 reads YFSETQ. This CDR3 is built from 12 residues. The CDR3: CASSWGGVGYTF. The CDR3 DNA reads TGCGCCAGCAGCTGGGGAGGGGTTGGCTACACCTTC. Looking up the rest from reference TRBV5-1 and TRBJ1-2 gives the full variable domain: KAGVTQTPRYLIKTRGQQVTLSCSPISGHRSVSWYQQTPGQGLQFLFEYFSETQRNKGNFPGRFSGRQFSNSRSEMNVSTLELGDSALYLCASSWGGVGYTFGSGTRLTVV.

This chain links TRBV5-1 with TRBJ1-1; D gene ambiguous. With 4 bases removed from V and 5 bases from J, the gap between germline ends came to 18 bases. The CDR3 is 15 amino acids. CDR1 SGHRS and CDR2 YFSETQ come from the germline V gene. Here the CDR3 reads CASSEAHSTPTEAFF. The CDR3 DNA sequence: TGCGCCAGCAGCGAGGCCCATTCCACACCGACTGAAGCTTTCTTT.

V usage is TRBV4-1 and J usage is TRBJ2-5, with D unresolved. Germline V CDR1 and CDR2: MGHRA, YSYEKL. The ends were cut back, 1 base at V and 7 bases at J, with 16 bases in the middle. This CDR3 has 15 residues. The DNA of the CDR3 is TGCGCCAGCAGCCAAGGGGCCATCCCCCGAGTGACCCAGTACTTC. It encodes CASSQGAIPRVTQYF.

The chain's CDR3 is CASRAIDRANTEAFF. CDR3 nucleotide sequence: TGTGCCAGCAGGGCAATCGACAGGGCGAACACTGAAGCTTTCTTT. This chain links TRBV27 with TRBJ1-1, with 7 bases lining up with TRBD1. This CDR3 is 15 amino acids long. V was clipped by 6 bases and J by 1 base; unmatched bases: 8. Looked up from germline, CDR1 is MNHEY and CDR2 is SMNVEV (reference sequence).

The rearrangement joins TRBV7-6 to TRBJ2-4; the D gene is possibly TRBD2 (6 bases). The CDR3 sequence is 16 residues long. The germline gives CDR1 SGHVS, CDR2 FNYEAQ. Trimming removed 4 bases at V and 1 base at J, with 14 bases between. CDR3 DNA: TGTGCCAGCAGCTCACCCGAGGGGAGGGCCAAAAACATTCAGTACTTC. It codes for CASSSPEGRAKNIQYF.

The V gene is TRBV5-6, the J gene TRBJ2-7, with 7 positions matching TRBD1. Germline lookup yields CDR1 SGHDT and CDR2 YYEEEE. V shed 1 base and J 3 bases; nucleotides not matched to a gene: 7. The CDR3 is 15 residues long. The CDR3 DNA is TGTGCCAGCAGCTTGTCCCCACAGGGGATCTACGAGCAGTACTTC. The encoded protein is CASSLSPQGIYEQYF.

This clone was counted between two and nine times. This chain connects TRBV18 to TRBJ2-1, with 9 bases aligning to TRBD1. V trimming: 0 bases; J trimming: 7 bases; junction bases outside the gene matches: 4. Germline CDR1 is KGHSH and CDR2 is LQKENI. There are 15 residues in the CDR3. The CDR3 DNA reads as TGTGCCAGCTCACCACCCGGGACAGGGTGGAATGAGCAGTTCTTC. It codes for CASSPPGTGWNEQFF.

The V gene is TRBV28, the J gene TRBJ2-3; 8 positions agree with TRBD2. This CDR3 region has 16 residues. Germline CDR1 MDHEN, CDR2 SYDVKM. Trimming took 4 bases from V and 5 from J; bases not matched to a gene: 11. The CDR3 here is CASSSPGAGGLDTQYF. As DNA, the CDR3 is TGTGCCAGCAGTTCTCCGGGGGCGGGGGGACTAGATACGCAGTATTTT.